What follows describes a single T cell receptor (beta chain). Its antigen is still unknown. This may be a read error, as it is one base from a much larger clone. The CDR3 runs 15 residues. CDR1 and CDR2 (germline): SGHVS, FNYEAQ. The V gene end was trimmed by 0 bases and the J gene end by 10 bases; junction bases not matched to a gene: 9. The sample is drawn from a study of T cell repertoires in cytomegalovirus infection. Study-level points and caveats: The study identified carriers of CMV plus the relevant HLA from cumulative public TCR beta family frequency.

TCRdb processed the reads anew with MiXCR; each CDR3 protein has one entry. This sample has roughly 990,000 distinct CDR3 sequences; roughly 30% occur once, and the top ten carry under 15%. The material was cultured CD8+ T cells from PBMCs, obtained from culture after CMV antigen stimulation. The origin of this receptor is a human donor in good health (CMV status not recorded). Some clones in this sample may be carry-over from other donors' samples. This sequence joins TRBV7-6 and TRBJ2-1, with TRBD2 identical over 7 bases. The CDR3 spells CASSLAQAGFQEQFF. The CDR3 nucleotides read TGTGCCAGCAGCTTAGCGCAAGCGGGGTTCCAAGAGCAGTTCTTC.